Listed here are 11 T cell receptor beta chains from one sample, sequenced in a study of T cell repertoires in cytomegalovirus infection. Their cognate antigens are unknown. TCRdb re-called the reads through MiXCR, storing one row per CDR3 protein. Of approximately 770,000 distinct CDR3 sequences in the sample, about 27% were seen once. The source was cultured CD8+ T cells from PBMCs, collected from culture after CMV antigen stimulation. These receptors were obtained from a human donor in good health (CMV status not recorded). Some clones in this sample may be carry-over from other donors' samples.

The CDR3 loop reads CSARGTAKNIQYF. In DNA, the CDR3 is TGCAGCGCGAGGGGTACGGCCAAAAACATTCAGTACTTC. The rearrangement joins TRBV29-1 to TRBJ2-4; D is perhaps TRBD1 or TRBD2 (5 bases each). V lost 7 bases, J lost 1 base, and 11 bases lay in between. CDR1 is SQVTM and CDR2 is ANQGSEA in the germline V gene. CDR3 size: 13 residues. Together with reference TRBV29-1 and TRBJ2-4, the CDR3 gives the full variable domain: SAVISQKPSRDICQRGTSLTIQCQVDSQVTMMFWYRQQPGQSLTLIATANQGSEATYESGFVIDKFPISRPNLTFSTLTVSNMSPEDSSIYLCSARGTAKNIQYFGAGTRLSVL.

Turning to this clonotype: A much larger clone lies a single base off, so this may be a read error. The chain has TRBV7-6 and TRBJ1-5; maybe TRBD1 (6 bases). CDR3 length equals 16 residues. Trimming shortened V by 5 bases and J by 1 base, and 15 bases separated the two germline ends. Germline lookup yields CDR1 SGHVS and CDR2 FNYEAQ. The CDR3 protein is CASSPGGRDSNQPQHF. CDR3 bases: TGTGCCAGCAGCCCTGGGGGGCGGGACAGCAATCAGCCCCAGCATTTT. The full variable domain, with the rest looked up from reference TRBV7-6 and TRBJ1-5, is GAGVSQSPRYKVTKRGQDVALRCDPISGHVSLYWYRQALGQGPEFLTYFNYEAQQDKSGLPNDRFSAERPEGSISTLTIQRTEQRDSAMYRCASSPGGRDSNQPQHFGDGTRLSIL.

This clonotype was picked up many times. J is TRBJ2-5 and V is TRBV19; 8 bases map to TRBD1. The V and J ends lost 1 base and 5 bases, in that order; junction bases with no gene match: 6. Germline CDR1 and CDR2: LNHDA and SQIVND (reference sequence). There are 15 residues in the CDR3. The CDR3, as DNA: TGTGCCAGTAGTATAGGAGACAGGGGCAGGGAGACCCAGTACTTC. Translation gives CASSIGDRGRETQYF.

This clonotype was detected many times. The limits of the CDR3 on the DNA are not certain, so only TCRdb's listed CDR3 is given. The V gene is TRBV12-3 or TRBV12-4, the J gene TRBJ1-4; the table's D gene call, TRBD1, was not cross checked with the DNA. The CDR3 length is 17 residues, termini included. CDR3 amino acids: CASSSSTGLKGGEKLFF.

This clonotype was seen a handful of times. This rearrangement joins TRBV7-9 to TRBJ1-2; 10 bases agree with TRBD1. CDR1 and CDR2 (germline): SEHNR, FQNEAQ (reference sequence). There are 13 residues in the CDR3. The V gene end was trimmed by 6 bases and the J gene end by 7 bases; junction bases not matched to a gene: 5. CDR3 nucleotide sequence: TGTGCCAGCAGTTATGACAGGGGGCCTGGCTACACCTTC. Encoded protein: CASSYDRGPGYTF.

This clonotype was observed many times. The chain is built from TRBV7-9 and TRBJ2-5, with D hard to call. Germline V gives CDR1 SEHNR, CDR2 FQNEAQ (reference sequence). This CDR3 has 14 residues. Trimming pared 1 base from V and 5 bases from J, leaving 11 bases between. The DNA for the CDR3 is TGTGCCAGCAGCTTAGGTGGGGTCGGGGAGACCCAGTACTTC. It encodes CASSLGGVGETQYF.

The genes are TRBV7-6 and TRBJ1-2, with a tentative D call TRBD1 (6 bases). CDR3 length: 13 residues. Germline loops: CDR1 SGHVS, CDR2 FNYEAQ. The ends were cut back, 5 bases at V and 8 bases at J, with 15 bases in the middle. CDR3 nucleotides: TGTGCCAGCAGCCGAGACAGGATGGAAGGCTACACCTTC. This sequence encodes CASSRDRMEGYTF.

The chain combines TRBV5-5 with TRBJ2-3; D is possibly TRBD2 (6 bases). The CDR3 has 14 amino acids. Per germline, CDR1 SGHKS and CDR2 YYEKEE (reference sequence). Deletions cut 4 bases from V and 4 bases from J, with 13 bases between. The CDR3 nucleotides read TGTGCCAGCAGCAAGGGGTGGGGGGCAGATACGCAGTATTTT. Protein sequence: CASSKGWGADTQYF.

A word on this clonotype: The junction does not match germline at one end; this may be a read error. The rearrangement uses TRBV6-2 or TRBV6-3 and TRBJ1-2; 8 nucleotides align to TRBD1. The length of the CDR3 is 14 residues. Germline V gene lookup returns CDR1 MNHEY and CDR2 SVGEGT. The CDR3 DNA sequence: TGTGCCAGCAGTTACTCCTCAGGGGGCAGGGAGTCCTTCTTC. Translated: CASSYSSGGRESFF.

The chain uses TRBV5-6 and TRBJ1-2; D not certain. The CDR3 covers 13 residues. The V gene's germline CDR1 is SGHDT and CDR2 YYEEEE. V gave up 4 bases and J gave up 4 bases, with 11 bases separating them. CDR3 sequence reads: CASSVGSSYGYTF. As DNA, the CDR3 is TGTGCCAGCAGCGTCGGATCCTCCTATGGCTACACCTTC. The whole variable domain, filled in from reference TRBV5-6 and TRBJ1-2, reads DAGVTQSPTHLIKTRGQQVTLRCSPKSGHDTVSWYQQALGQGPQFIFQYYEEEERQRGNFPDRFSGHQFPNYSSELNVNALLLGDSALYLCASSVGSSYGYTFGSGTRLTVV.

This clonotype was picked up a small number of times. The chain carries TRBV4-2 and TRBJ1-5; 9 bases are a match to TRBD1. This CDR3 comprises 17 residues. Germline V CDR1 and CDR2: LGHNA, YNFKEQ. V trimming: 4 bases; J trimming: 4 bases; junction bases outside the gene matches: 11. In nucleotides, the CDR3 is TGTGCCAGCAGCCCCAGTATTTGGGACAGGGTGAATCAGCCCCAGCATTTT. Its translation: CASSPSIWDRVNQPQHF.